The entry that follows covers one T cell receptor (beta chain) sequence. Its target is not known. The timepoints at which blood was sampled were baseline, cycle 4 day 1, and cycle 7 day 1. The data belong to a study of OX40 agonist ivuxolimab in advanced cancers. Study results and limitations: The specificity for antigen of the expanded peripheral T cells was not determined. Low clonal expansion, among the lowest seen, marked partial responders at 0.1-3.0 mg/kg.

TCRdb's table, derived via immunoSEQ multiplex PCR, lists solely in-frame clones and lacks some. The profile shows some 19,000 clones, around 70% of them singletons. The CDR3 has 15 residues. V shed 3 bases, J shed 1 base, and the junction held 2 bases outside the gene matches. CDR1 and CDR2 from the germline V gene are MDHEN and SYDVKM. This specimen consisted of CD4+ or CD8+ T cells sorted from blood, obtained in a trial of the OX40 agonist ivuxolimab. The gene calls are TRBV28 and TRBJ2-2; 7 bases line up with TRBD1. The receptor's source is an adult with an advanced solid tumor such as melanoma, head and neck, liver or kidney cancer. CDR3 DNA: TGTGCCAGCAGTTTGGGGGACAGGAACACCGGGGAGCTGTTTTTT. Residues: CASSLGDRNTGELFF.